What follows are 9 T cell receptor beta chains derived from one specimen sequenced in a study of control samples from healthy donors and cancer patients. Assay: immunoSEQ multiplex PCR; the TCRdb copy retains only in-frame clones and omits some. Among around 140,000 clones, over 80% were seen once, and the ten largest hold less than 2.5%. Material for sequencing was blood. Every receptor here comes from a woman in her 50s in good health.

This chain joins TRBV2 and TRBJ2-3; 8 positions match TRBD1. Germline-derived CDR1 and CDR2 are SNHLY and FYNNEI. CDR3 length: 13 residues. The junction had 3 bases not matched to a gene; V was cut back by 8 bases and J by 2 bases. DNA of the CDR3: TGTGCCAGCCAACAGGGGGTCACAGATACGCAGTATTTT. Translated, it gives CASQQGVTDTQYF.

This clone was counted once. The rearrangement uses TRBV5-1 and TRBJ1-1, with no clear D. The CDR3 has 13 residues. Germline values: CDR1 SGHRS, CDR2 YFSETQ. V lost 2 bases, J lost 2 bases, and 7 bases lay in between. CDR3 sequence (DNA): TGCGCCAGCAGCTTCAGTCCTAACACTGAAGCTTTCTTT. It encodes CASSFSPNTEAFF.

The rearrangement uses TRBV11-2 and TRBJ1-2, with D possibly matching TRBD1 (5 bases). The V gene's germline CDR1 is SGHAT and CDR2 FQNNGV. This CDR3 has 15 residues. Trimming took 1 base from V and 2 from J, leaving 11 bases between them. In DNA form, the CDR3 reads TGTGCCAGCAGCTTAGGACAGTTCTTAAACTATGGCTACACCTTC. Translated: CASSLGQFLNYGYTF.

The genes are TRBV5-1 and TRBJ1-6; D not resolved. Germline CDR1 SGHRS, CDR2 YFSETQ. Deletions cut 0 bases from V and 6 bases from J, with 13 bases between. CDR3 length: 16 amino acids. This CDR3 reads CASSLDRGIPNSPLHF. CDR3 nucleotides: TGCGCCAGCAGCTTGGATCGAGGGATCCCTAATTCACCCCTCCACTTT.

This sequence joins TRBV19 and TRBJ1-2; TRBD1 is a possible D gene (5 bases). Germline CDR1 and CDR2: LNHDA and SQIVND (reference sequence). This CDR3 spans 13 amino acids. Deletions cut 8 bases from V and 0 bases from J, with 10 bases between. The CDR3 DNA reads TGTGCCAGTGGGGACCGACCTAACTATGGCTACACCTTC. This sequence encodes CASGDRPNYGYTF.

The chain is built from TRBV28 and TRBJ2-7, with D hard to call. CDR1 and CDR2 from the germline V gene are MDHEN and SYDVKM. Trimming removed 3 bases at V and 6 bases at J, with 9 bases between. This CDR3 has 12 amino acids. This CDR3 reads CASSFTGLEQYF. The CDR3 nucleotides are TGTGCCAGCAGTTTTACCGGGCTCGAGCAGTACTTC.

This chain uses TRBV5-1 with TRBJ2-3, with unresolved D. The germline CDR1 and CDR2 sequences are SGHRS and YFSETQ. The CDR3 consists of 15 residues. V lost 1 base and J lost 0, with 9 bases in between. Written as DNA, the CDR3 is TGCGCCAGCAGCTTGTGGTCCCCAAGCACAGATACGCAGTATTTT. It codes for CASSLWSPSTDTQYF.

This sequence joins TRBV2 and TRBJ2-7; either TRBD1 or TRBD2 may fit D (6 bases each). CDR1 and CDR2 from the germline V gene are SNHLY and FYNNEI. The germline V and J ends were trimmed by 0 bases and 0 bases, with 18 bases remaining between them. CDR3 length: 18 residues. The CDR3 DNA reads as TGTGCCAGCAGTGAAGCCGGCAGGTTCGGGGGCCCCTCCTACGAGCAGTACTTC. It translates to CASSEAGRFGGPSYEQYF.

The V gene is TRBV6-5, the J gene TRBJ1-2; 7 bases are shared with TRBD1. The CDR3 extends over 13 amino acids. From germline, CDR1 is MNHEY and CDR2 SVGAGI. The V segment lost 6 bases and the J segment 0 bases; nucleotides outside the gene matches: 1. CDR3 bases: TGTGCCAGCAGGACAGGGACTAACTATGGCTACACCTTC. Residues: CASRTGTNYGYTF.